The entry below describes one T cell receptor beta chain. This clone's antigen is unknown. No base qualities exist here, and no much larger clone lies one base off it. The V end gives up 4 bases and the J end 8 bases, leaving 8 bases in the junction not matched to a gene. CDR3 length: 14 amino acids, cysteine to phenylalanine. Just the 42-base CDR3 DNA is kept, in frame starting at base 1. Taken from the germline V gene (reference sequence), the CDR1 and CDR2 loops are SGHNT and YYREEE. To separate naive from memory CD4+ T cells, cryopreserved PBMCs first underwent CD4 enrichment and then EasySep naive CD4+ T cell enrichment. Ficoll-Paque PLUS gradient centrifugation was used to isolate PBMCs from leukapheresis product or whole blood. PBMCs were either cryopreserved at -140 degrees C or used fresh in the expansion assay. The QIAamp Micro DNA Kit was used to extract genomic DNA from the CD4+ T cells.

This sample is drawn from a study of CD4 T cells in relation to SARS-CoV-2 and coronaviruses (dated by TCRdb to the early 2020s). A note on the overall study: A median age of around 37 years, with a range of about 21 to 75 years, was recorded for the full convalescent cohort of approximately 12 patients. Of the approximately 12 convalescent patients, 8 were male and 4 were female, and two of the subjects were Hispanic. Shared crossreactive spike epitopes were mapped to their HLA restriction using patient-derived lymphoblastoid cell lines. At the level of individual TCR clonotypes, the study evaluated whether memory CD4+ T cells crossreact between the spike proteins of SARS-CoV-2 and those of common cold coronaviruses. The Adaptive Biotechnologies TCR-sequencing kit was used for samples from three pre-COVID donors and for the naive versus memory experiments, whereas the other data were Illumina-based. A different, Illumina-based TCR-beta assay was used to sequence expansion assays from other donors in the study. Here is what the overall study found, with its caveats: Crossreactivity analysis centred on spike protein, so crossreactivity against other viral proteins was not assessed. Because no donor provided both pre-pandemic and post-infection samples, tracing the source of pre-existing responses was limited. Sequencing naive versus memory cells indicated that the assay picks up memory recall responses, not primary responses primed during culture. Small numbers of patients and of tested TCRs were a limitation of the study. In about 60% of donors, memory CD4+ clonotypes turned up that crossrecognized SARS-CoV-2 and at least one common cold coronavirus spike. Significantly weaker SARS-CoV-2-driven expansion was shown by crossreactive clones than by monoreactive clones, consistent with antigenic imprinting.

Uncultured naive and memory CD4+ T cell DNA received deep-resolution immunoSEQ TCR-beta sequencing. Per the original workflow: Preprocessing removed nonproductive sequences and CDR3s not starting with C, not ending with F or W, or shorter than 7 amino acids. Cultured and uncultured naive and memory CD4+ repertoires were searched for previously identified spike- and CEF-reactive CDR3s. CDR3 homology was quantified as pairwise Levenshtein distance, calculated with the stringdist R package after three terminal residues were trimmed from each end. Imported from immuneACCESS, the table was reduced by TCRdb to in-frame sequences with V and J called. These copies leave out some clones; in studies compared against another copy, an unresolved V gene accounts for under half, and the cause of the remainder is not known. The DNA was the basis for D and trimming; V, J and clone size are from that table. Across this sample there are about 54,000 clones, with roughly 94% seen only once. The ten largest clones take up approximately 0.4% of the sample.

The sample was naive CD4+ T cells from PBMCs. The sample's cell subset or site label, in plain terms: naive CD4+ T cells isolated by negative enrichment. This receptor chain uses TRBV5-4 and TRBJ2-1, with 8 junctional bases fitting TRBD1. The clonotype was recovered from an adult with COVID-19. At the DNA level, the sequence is TGTGCCAGCAGCAGACATCAGGGGGCGGATGAGCAGTTCTTC. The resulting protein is CASSRHQGADEQFF.